The TCR beta chain under discussion was sequenced for a study of EBV T-cell therapy then PD-1 blockade in nasopharyngeal carcinoma. Regarding this clone: Antigen specificity is unknown.

TCRdb keeps only in-frame clones here, not all; method: immunoSEQ multiplex PCR. Altogether some 20,000 clones are present, approximately 84% being singletons, with the ten largest covering approximately 31%. Treatment: AdE1-LMPpoly-expanded autologous EBV-specific T-cell therapy followed by anti-PD-1 nivolumab. The clonotype was recovered from a man aged 35-49 years with nasopharyngeal carcinoma. The material sequenced was CD8+ T cells from blood, taken around day 65 from a patient whose treatment included autologous EBV-specific T cells and nivolumab.

In DNA, the CDR3 is TGTGCCAGCAGCGGAGGCCCTCTTCCAAGCTCCTACAATGAGCAGTTCTTC. Amino acid sequence: CASSGGPLPSSYNEQFF. The J gene is TRBJ2-1, the V gene TRBV9, with D hard to call. The germline V gene has CDR1 SGDLS and CDR2 YYNGEE. The CDR3 spans 17 residues. Trimming stripped 3 bases from V and 0 bases from J, with 16 bases between.